These 8 T cell receptor beta chains originate from one sample sequenced in a study of T cells in Graves' hyperthyroidism and ophthalmopathy. Amplification of TCR beta CDR3 regions was performed using RNA transcripts as template. A set of HTBI primers served as the primers for a first-round RT-PCR of the TCR CDR3. TCRdb reprocessed the multiplex PCR reads via MiXCR and lists one record per CDR3 protein. The sample lists hundreds of thousands of distinct CDR3 sequences; about a sixth were seen once. Material for sequencing was blood. The receptors were sampled from a woman in her 30s with Graves' hyperthyroidism.

This clonotype was detected only a few times. This rearrangement joins TRBV12-3 or TRBV12-4 to TRBJ1-2; no clear D gene. Trimming stripped 8 bases from V and 0 bases from J, with 16 bases between. CDR3 length: 15 amino acids. CDR3 sequence: CASSSLEGTNYGYTF. The CDR3 DNA sequence: TGTGCCAGCTCCTCATTGGAGGGTACTAACTATGGCTACACCTTC.

This clonotype has ten or more counts. This chain joins TRBV11-2 and TRBJ2-7; D call uncertain. Germline values: CDR1 SGHAT, CDR2 FQNNGV. CDR3 size: 13 residues. V gave up 3 bases and J gave up 2 bases, with 8 bases separating them. CDR3 loop: CASSFPPTYEQYF. CDR3 coding DNA: TGTGCCAGCAGCTTTCCCCCCACCTACGAGCAGTACTTC.

Details on this clonotype: Being one base from a much bigger clone, this may be a read error. The limits of the CDR3 on the DNA are not certain, so only TCRdb's listed CDR3 is given. The chain carries TRBV20-1 and TRBJ1-3. The germline gives CDR1 DFQATT, CDR2 SNEGSKA (reference sequence). The CDR3 extends over 15 residues, inclusive of both ends. The CDR3 sequence is CSARDGVASGNTTYF.

This clonotype was counted many times. The chain joins TRBV28 to TRBJ2-3; 10 nucleotides match TRBD2. CDR1 and CDR2 from the germline V gene are MDHEN and SYDVKM. After removal of 2 bases from V and 3 bases from J, the junction contained 2 bases not matched to a gene. This CDR3 contains 15 residues. CDR3 sequence reads: CASSLSGRGTDTQYF. Written as DNA, the CDR3 is TGTGCCAGCAGTTTAAGCGGGAGGGGGACAGATACGCAGTATTTT. The whole variable domain, filled in from reference TRBV28 and TRBJ2-3, reads DVKVTQSSRYLVKRTGEKVFLECVQDMDHENMFWYRQDPGLGLRLIYFSYDVKMKEKGDIPEGYSVSREKKERFSLILESASTNQTSMYLCASSLSGRGTDTQYFGPGTRLTVL.

The table lists this clonotype with many counts. CDR3 protein: CSARTAPSSYEQYF. As DNA, the CDR3 is TGCAGTGCTAGGACGGCGCCAAGCTCCTACGAGCAGTACTTC. The chain combines TRBV20-1 with TRBJ2-7; D call uncertain. The germline V and J ends were trimmed by 3 bases and 0 bases, with 12 bases remaining between them. This CDR3 comprises 14 residues. Germline assignment: CDR1 DFQATT and CDR2 SNEGSKA (reference sequence).

The J gene is TRBJ1-1, the V gene TRBV6-2 or TRBV6-3; D remains ambiguous. Between the trimmed V and J ends, which lost 2 bases and 0 bases, there was a span of 7 bases. CDR1 and CDR2 from the germline V gene are MNHEY and SVGEGT. This CDR3 has 14 residues. The chain's CDR3 is CASSYLVVNTEAFF. The CDR3 DNA reads as TGTGCCAGCAGTTACCTTGTAGTGAACACTGAAGCTTTCTTT.

This clonotype was detected ten times or more. The gene calls are TRBV5-1 and TRBJ1-5, with D possibly TRBD1 on 5 matching bases. The CDR3 runs 15 residues. V lost 1 base, J lost 3 bases, and 11 bases lay in between. Germline values: CDR1 SGHRS, CDR2 YFSETQ. CDR3 sequence: CASSLTGQYNQPQHF. CDR3 sequence (DNA): TGCGCCAGCAGCTTGACGGGGCAGTACAATCAGCCCCAGCATTTT.

This chain connects TRBV9 to TRBJ2-7; D is unclear. V lost 3 bases and J 3 bases, leaving 7 bases between the germline ends. Germline CDR1 reads SGDLS; CDR2 reads YYNGEE. This CDR3 has 12 amino acids. The CDR3 DNA reads TGTGCCAGCAGCGCGGACGGCTACGAGCAGTACTTC. Its translation: CASSADGYEQYF.